This T cell receptor (beta chain) was sequenced during a study of CD8+ T cells in alopecia areata. As part of sample collection, lesional scalp punch biopsies and peripheral blood were taken from alopecia areata patients. After isolation, RNA underwent reverse transcription to generate cDNA as the sequencing template. TCRdb keeps only in-frame clones here, not all; method: immunoSEQ multiplex PCR. This table holds under 65,000 clones, 44% found once. This CDR3 spans 15 amino acids. CDR1 is MNHEY and CDR2 is SMNVEV in the germline V gene (reference sequence). The ends lost 5 bases at V and 4 bases at J; junction bases unmatched: 7.

This TCR derives from a human donor with alopecia areata. The sequenced material came from NKG2D-low CD8+ T cells sorted from blood. The chain joins TRBV27 to TRBJ2-1, with 8 bases identical to TRBD1. Written as DNA, the CDR3 is TGTGCCAGCAGTCCTGGGACAGGCCTATACAATGAGCAGTTCTTC. Encoded protein: CASSPGTGLYNEQFF.